These 26 T cell receptor beta chains came from one sample sequenced in a study of post-analysis software for immune sequencing data. Study-level points and caveats: Roughly five TRBV segments appeared more often in patients than in controls, and TRBV5-6, TRBV5-1 and TRBV20-1 were among these.

The TCR beta cDNA libraries contained unique molecular identifiers. TCRdb redid the calling of the PCR reads with MiXCR, one entry per CDR3 protein. The sample has around 700,000 distinct CDR3 sequences; around 60% are singletons. The antigens these receptors bind are not known. The specimen sequenced was blood. The receptors were gathered from a girl aged 2-15 years with multiple sclerosis.

V usage is TRBV7-2 and J usage is TRBJ2-4; D might be TRBD1 or TRBD2, each matching 7 bases. The CDR3 has 16 amino acids. The germline CDR1 and CDR2 sequences are SGHTA and FQGNSA. The germline V and J ends were trimmed by 7 bases and 7 bases, with 23 bases remaining between them. The CDR3 DNA reads as TGTGCCAGCACCCTTTCCGCAGGGGGGGCAGGGAACATTCAGTACTTC. As protein: CASTLSAGGAGNIQYF.

The chain recombines TRBV27 with TRBJ2-2; tentative D call: TRBD2 (5 bases). The CDR3 runs to 14 residues. V lost 4 bases and J 5 bases, leaving 11 bases between the germline ends. Germline V gene data show CDR1 as MNHEY and CDR2 as SMNVEV (reference sequence). For the CDR3, the DNA is TGTGCCAGCAGTTCCCCAACTAGAACCGGGGAGCTGTTTTTT. Residues: CASSSPTRTGELFF.

This chain uses TRBV7-2 with TRBJ2-1; 12 nucleotides agree with TRBD2. The ends lost 5 bases at V and 1 base at J; junction bases unmatched: 6. CDR3 length: 17 residues. Looked up from germline, CDR1 is SGHTA and CDR2 is FQGNSA. CDR3 nucleotides: TGTGCCAGCAGCGAAAGACTAGCGGGGGTGTCCTACAATGAGCAGTTCTTC. Its translation is CASSERLAGVSYNEQFF.

The rearrangement joins TRBV7-2 to TRBJ1-1; D is uncertain. Trimming took off 4 bases at V and 0 bases at J, with 15 bases between the two ends. This CDR3 has 16 residues. The V gene's germline CDR1 is SGHTA and CDR2 FQGNSA. The CDR3 region has the DNA TGTGCCAGCAGCTCCCTCGGTGGCAACATGAACACTGAAGCTTTCTTT. Encoded protein: CASSSLGGNMNTEAFF.

As DNA, the CDR3 is TGTGCCACCACTCAGGGGGGCGGTGTCACAGATACGCAGTATTTT. Encoded protein: CATTQGGGVTDTQYF. V usage is TRBV19 and J usage is TRBJ2-3, with D tentatively TRBD1 (7 bases). Germline CDR1 LNHDA, CDR2 SQIVND (reference sequence). V was pared by 10 bases and J by 2 bases, with 19 bases between. The CDR3 extends over 15 amino acids.

The chain uses TRBV12-3 or TRBV12-4 and TRBJ2-2; the match to TRBD1 covers 10 bases. This CDR3 contains 15 residues. Unmatched junction bases numbered 3, after V lost 3 bases and J lost 5 bases. The CDR3 coding sequence is TGTGCCAGCAGTTTCGACAGGGGGCGAACCGGGGAGCTGTTTTTT. It codes for CASSFDRGRTGELFF.

The chain uses TRBV11-2 and TRBJ2-3; tentative D call: TRBD2 (5 bases). CDR1 SGHAT and CDR2 FQNNGV come from the germline V gene. V lost 1 base, J lost 0 bases, and 17 bases lay in between. CDR3 size: 18 residues. The CDR3 region has the DNA TGTGCCAGCAGCTTAGCGTGGGGTGCGGGCCTGAGCACAGATACGCAGTATTTT. As protein: CASSLAWGAGLSTDTQYF.

The rearrangement joins TRBV7-2 to TRBJ2-1; 9 bases agree with TRBD2. This CDR3 contains 16 residues. Germline V CDR1 and CDR2: SGHTA, FQGNSA. V gave up 1 base and J gave up 6 bases; unmatched junction bases: 7. The CDR3 DNA follows: TGTGCCAGCAGCTTAGTTAGCGGGAGAGTTGTCAATGAGCAGTTCTTC. This gives the protein CASSLVSGRVVNEQFF.

Only a few counts were recorded for this clonotype. The chain links TRBV5-6 to TRBJ2-4; 7 positions agree with TRBD1. The length of the CDR3 is 13 residues. CDR1 and CDR2 from the germline V gene are SGHDT and YYEEEE. With V trimmed by 0 bases and J by 9 bases, 3 bases remained unmatched. The CDR3 sequence: CASSLGQGVIQYF. The DNA for the CDR3 is TGTGCCAGCAGCTTGGGCCAGGGGGTCATTCAGTACTTC.

The gene calls are TRBV20-1 and TRBJ1-5, with no clear D. Trimming removed 5 bases from V and 0 bases from J, with 8 bases in between. This CDR3 region has 13 residues. CDR1 DFQATT and CDR2 SNEGSKA come from the germline V gene (reference sequence). CDR3 in amino acids: CSADRGSNQPQHF. In DNA form, the CDR3 reads TGCAGTGCTGATCGTGGTAGCAATCAGCCCCAGCATTTT.

This chain connects TRBV20-1 to TRBJ1-2; D is unresolved. V was trimmed by 2 bases and J by 7 bases, leaving 17 bases between them. Germline V lookup: CDR1 DFQATT, CDR2 SNEGSKA (reference sequence). CDR3 length equals 14 residues. The CDR3 loop is CSARSIPGGGGYTF. The CDR3 nucleotides read TGCAGTGCTAGATCGATTCCAGGTGGAGGTGGCTACACCTTC.

The V gene is TRBV10-1, the J gene TRBJ2-7; a weak D match, TRBD2 (5 bases). Trimming took off 4 bases at V and 6 bases at J, with 16 bases between the two ends. The CDR3 runs 14 residues. Germline assignment: CDR1 WNHNN and CDR2 SYGVQD (reference sequence). CDR3 DNA sequence: TGCGCCAGCAGTGCGAAGATACTAGTCGGCGAGCAGTACTTC. Amino acid sequence: CASSAKILVGEQYF.

This clonotype occurred once. The chain links TRBV6-1 to TRBJ2-1; D is uncertain. This CDR3 has 14 residues. Per the germline V gene, CDR1 is MNHNS and CDR2 is SASEGT. V lost 2 bases and J 6 bases, leaving 11 bases between the germline ends. The CDR3 here is CASSESGRANEQFF. In nucleotides, the CDR3 is TGTGCCAGCAGTGAATCGGGTCGGGCCAATGAGCAGTTCTTC.

In this sample, this clonotype turned up a few times. The chain combines TRBV5-1 with TRBJ1-5, with a possible D match to TRBD1 (5 bases). The ends were cut back, 5 bases at V and 2 bases at J, with 8 bases in the middle. The CDR3 is 13 amino acids. Germline V gene lookup returns CDR1 SGHRS and CDR2 YFSETQ. This CDR3 reads CASSRDGNQPQHF. The CDR3 nucleotides read TGCGCCAGCAGTCGGGACGGCAATCAGCCCCAGCATTTT.

This clonotype was picked up one time. V gene TRBV7-2 combines with J gene TRBJ1-2; D is possibly TRBD1 (5 bases). This CDR3 spans 14 amino acids. V was trimmed by 6 bases and J by 6 bases, leaving 17 bases between them. The germline gives CDR1 SGHTA, CDR2 FQGNSA. CDR3 DNA sequence: TGTGCCAGCAGTAGTGGGGCGCAGTCCCATGGCTACACCTTC. It codes for CASSSGAQSHGYTF. Full variable domain (outside the CDR3, taken from reference TRBV7-2 and TRBJ1-2): GAGVSQSPSNKVTEKGKDVELRCDPISGHTALYWYRQSLGQGLEFLIYFQGNSAPDKSGLPSDRFSAERTGGSVSTLTIQRTQQEDSAVYLCASSSGAQSHGYTFGSGTRLTVV.

The sample holds a few counts of this clonotype. The V gene is TRBV7-2, the J gene TRBJ2-3, with D maybe TRBD2 (5 bases). From germline, CDR1 is SGHTA and CDR2 FQGNSA. Trimming stripped 4 bases from V and 0 bases from J, with 11 bases between. The CDR3 totals 15 residues. The CDR3 coding sequence is TGTGCCAGCAGCTCGACTATCCGCAGCACAGATACGCAGTATTTT. The encoded protein is CASSSTIRSTDTQYF. The complete variable domain, with remaining parts taken from reference TRBV7-2 and TRBJ2-3, reads GAGVSQSPSNKVTEKGKDVELRCDPISGHTALYWYRQSLGQGLEFLIYFQGNSAPDKSGLPSDRFSAERTGGSVSTLTIQRTQQEDSAVYLCASSSTIRSTDTQYFGPGTRLTVL.

The chain is built from TRBV6-2 or TRBV6-3 and TRBJ1-1; D not certain. Germline lookup yields CDR1 MNHEY and CDR2 SVGEGT. The CDR3 sequence is 12 residues long. Trimming took off 6 bases at V and 3 bases at J, with 8 bases between the two ends. The CDR3 nucleotides read TGTGCCAGCAGAAACCTTTACACTGAAGCTTTCTTT. Translated, it gives CASRNLYTEAFF.

The chain has TRBV20-1 and TRBJ2-1; 7 bases map to TRBD1. Unmatched junction bases numbered 8, after V lost 1 base and J lost 8 bases. CDR3 length: 14 amino acids. Germline V gene data show CDR1 as DFQATT and CDR2 as SNEGSKA (reference sequence). CDR3 region: CSARGRGFWDEQFF. Written as DNA, the CDR3 is TGCAGTGCTAGAGGCAGGGGGTTTTGGGATGAGCAGTTCTTC.

V and J are TRBV7-3 and TRBJ2-3; no clear D gene. Germline CDR1 SGHTA, CDR2 FQGTGA. V dropped 4 bases and J dropped 5 bases, with 10 bases sitting between them. The CDR3 length is 13 residues. The DNA of the CDR3 is TGTGCCAGCAGCTACGTTAGTGAAGATACGCAGTATTTT. Protein sequence: CASSYVSEDTQYF.

The chain carries TRBV10-2 and TRBJ2-3; TRBD2 agrees at 12 bases. This CDR3 region has 17 residues. CDR1 and CDR2 (germline): WSHSY, SAAADI. V lost 6 bases and J lost 0; bases outside the gene matches: 7. The chain's CDR3 is CASRGLAGSSSTDTQYF. The CDR3 DNA follows: TGCGCCAGCAGAGGACTAGCGGGGTCTTCTAGCACAGATACGCAGTATTTT.

This clonotype was counted once. This rearrangement joins TRBV27 to TRBJ1-2; 9 bases match TRBD1. The CDR3 contains 15 residues. The ends lost 5 bases at V and 4 bases at J; junction bases unmatched: 8. CDR1 MNHEY and CDR2 SMNVEV come from the germline V gene (reference sequence). Written as DNA, the CDR3 is TGTGCCAGCAGTCCACAGACAGGGGGGGGCTATGGCTACACCTTC. Its translation: CASSPQTGGGYGYTF.

The V call is TRBV3-1, the J call TRBJ1-4, with D perhaps TRBD1 (6 bases). CDR3 size: 16 residues. Germline V CDR1 and CDR2: LGHDT, YNNKEL (reference sequence). Trimming left V 1 base short and J 5 bases short, with 14 bases between. The CDR3 protein is CASSQVVRTANEKLFF. CDR3 DNA sequence: TGTGCCAGCAGCCAAGTGGTGAGGACAGCGAATGAAAAACTGTTTTTT.

This clonotype showed up just a few times. This chain joins TRBV27 and TRBJ2-7; 7 nucleotides match TRBD1. CDR1 and CDR2 (germline): MNHEY, SMNVEV (reference sequence). This CDR3 region has 15 residues. With 5 bases clipped from V and 5 bases from J, the junction kept 12 bases outside the gene matches. CDR3 region: CASSNSGTAFHEQYF. DNA for the CDR3: TGTGCCAGCAGTAACTCCGGGACAGCATTCCACGAGCAGTACTTC.

Only a few counts were recorded for this clonotype. The rearrangement joins TRBV6-6 to TRBJ2-3; 7 nucleotides line up with TRBD2. CDR3 length: 17 amino acids. Losses at the gene ends were 0 bases for V and 0 bases for J; bases not matched to a gene: 6. Per the germline V gene, CDR1 is MNHNY and CDR2 is SVGAGI (reference sequence). In nucleotides, the CDR3 is TGTGCCAGCAGTTACTCGAAACGGGGGGTTAGCACAGATACGCAGTATTTT. Amino acid sequence: CASSYSKRGVSTDTQYF.

The rearrangement links TRBV20-1 to TRBJ1-2; no clear D gene. The CDR3 is 15 residues long. CDR1 DFQATT and CDR2 SNEGSKA come from the germline V gene (reference sequence). Trimming took off 0 bases at V and 6 bases at J, with 17 bases between the two ends. CDR3 in DNA: TGCAGTGCTAGAGACCGGCTACGACCTCGCGATGGCTACACCTTC. This sequence encodes CSARDRLRPRDGYTF.

This clonotype was seen only a few times. The CDR3 sequence is CASSVDSSNYGYTF. Written as DNA, the CDR3 is TGTGCCAGTAGTGTCGACAGTTCTAACTATGGCTACACCTTC. V is TRBV19 and J is TRBJ1-2; D may be TRBD1 (5 bases). The CDR3 extends over 14 amino acids. V was pared by 5 bases and J by 0 bases, with 10 bases between. Germline V gene lookup returns CDR1 LNHDA and CDR2 SQIVND (reference sequence).